This T cell receptor (beta chain) was identified in a study of blood T cell repertoires in COVID-19 (TCRdb year 2020). For the study in its entirety: Samples from collaborators originated in the United States, Italy and Spain and spanned both the acute and convalescent phases of COVID-19. The prospective study material was composed of cDNA or gDNA derived from T cells, B-cell-depleted T cells, or PBMCs. Deeply sampled blood TCRbeta repertoires from subjects exposed to, actively infected with, or recovered from COVID-19 were included in the dataset. The repertoires were made available in a free public database intended to serve as a resource for research on the immune response to SARS-CoV-2. Samples came from the ongoing ImmuneRACE study (first 160 participants) plus 1,254 subjects from 6 global collaborators. A de-identified subject ID, COVID-19 status, age in years and sex were almost always included in the sample metadata. Where available, HLA class I and class II types were taken from metadata supplied by the sample provider and were not determined by assay-based typing.

Overall study outcomes, separate from this receptor: The amount of clinical and demographic metadata varied by source and participant and was provided uncurated.

Each collaborating institution followed its own protocols to collect whole blood in K2EDTA tubes. For TCRbeta analysis, collaborators shipped samples in one of three forms: frozen whole blood, isolated PBMCs, or DNA extracted from either of those sample types. From its cysteine to its phenylalanine, the CDR3 spans 15 amino acids. The only DNA kept is the CDR3, 45 bases in frame from the first base. Reading the germline V gene gives CDR1 LGHNA and CDR2 YSLEER. V drops 2 bases and J drops 0 bases, leaving 10 bases in between. A remark on this clone: Its binding antigen is unknown. No much larger clonotype is one base removed from it; base qualities were not supplied.

TCRbeta CDR3 regions were amplified from genomic DNA by means of the immunoSEQ Assay, a bias-controlled multiplex PCR. Per the authors' processing: Within the assay, amplification of reference gene primers was used to estimate how many nucleated cells each sample contained. Sequence reads were collapsed and filtered to measure the absolute abundance of every unique TCRbeta CDR3 rearrangement. For each sample, productive Simpson clonality was calculated as the square root of Simpson's diversity index over productive rearrangements. The source is immuneACCESS, and TCRdb retained only in-frame sequences with V and J called. Part of the clones is not carried over; for the studies checked, unresolved V genes explain less than half of this, and the remainder is unexplained. V and J calls and clone size come straight from that table; D and trimming were deduced from the DNA. The sample table holds about 220,000 clones, of which around 80% were seen once. Jointly, the top ten make up roughly 5% of the sample.

Sequencing used peripheral blood. The TCR sequence derives from a human donor in a cohort sampled during active COVID-19. The rearrangement combines TRBV4-3 with TRBJ2-5; the D gene cannot be named for sure. The CDR3 region has the sequence CASSQLFDYQETQYF. In nucleotides, the sequence is TGCGCCAGCAGCCAATTATTTGACTACCAAGAGACCCAGTACTTC.